The T cell receptor (beta chain) under discussion was sequenced for a study of molecular identifiers for immune sequencing clone quantification. The wider study: Four portions were sequenced after RNA from about 20,000 or 100,000 naive CD8 cells was split five ways in replicates. General observations from the study: In a background of around 920,000 naive cells, spiked Jurkat TCR RNA from one cell was reportedly detectable.

This clonotype was seen many times. Its antigen is still unknown. Preparation methods for the bulk TCR libraries were those previously described, with listed TCR primers. TCRdb called the PCR reads again in MiXCR, with one record for every CDR3 protein. The profile shows approximately 90,000 distinct CDR3 sequences, over 20% of them singletons. The V segment lost 0 bases and the J segment 2 bases; nucleotides outside the gene matches: 5. Per germline, CDR1 MNHEY and CDR2 SVGAGI. The CDR3 length is 16 residues. Sorting recovered naive CD8 T cells on a CD8+CD4-CCR7+CD45RA+ profile. Input material: naive CD8+ T cells from blood, with Jurkat cell RNA spiked in. Subset given: FACS-sorted CD8+CD4-CCR7+CD45RA+ naive T cells. The source of this sequence is a human donor in good health. Some libraries in this study had Jurkat cell RNA spiked in. The genes are TRBV6-5 and TRBJ2-3; TRBD1 aligns across 7 bases. CDR3 in amino acids: CASSYSWDSSTDTQYF. CDR3 coding DNA: TGTGCCAGCAGTTACTCCTGGGACAGTTCCACAGATACGCAGTATTTT.